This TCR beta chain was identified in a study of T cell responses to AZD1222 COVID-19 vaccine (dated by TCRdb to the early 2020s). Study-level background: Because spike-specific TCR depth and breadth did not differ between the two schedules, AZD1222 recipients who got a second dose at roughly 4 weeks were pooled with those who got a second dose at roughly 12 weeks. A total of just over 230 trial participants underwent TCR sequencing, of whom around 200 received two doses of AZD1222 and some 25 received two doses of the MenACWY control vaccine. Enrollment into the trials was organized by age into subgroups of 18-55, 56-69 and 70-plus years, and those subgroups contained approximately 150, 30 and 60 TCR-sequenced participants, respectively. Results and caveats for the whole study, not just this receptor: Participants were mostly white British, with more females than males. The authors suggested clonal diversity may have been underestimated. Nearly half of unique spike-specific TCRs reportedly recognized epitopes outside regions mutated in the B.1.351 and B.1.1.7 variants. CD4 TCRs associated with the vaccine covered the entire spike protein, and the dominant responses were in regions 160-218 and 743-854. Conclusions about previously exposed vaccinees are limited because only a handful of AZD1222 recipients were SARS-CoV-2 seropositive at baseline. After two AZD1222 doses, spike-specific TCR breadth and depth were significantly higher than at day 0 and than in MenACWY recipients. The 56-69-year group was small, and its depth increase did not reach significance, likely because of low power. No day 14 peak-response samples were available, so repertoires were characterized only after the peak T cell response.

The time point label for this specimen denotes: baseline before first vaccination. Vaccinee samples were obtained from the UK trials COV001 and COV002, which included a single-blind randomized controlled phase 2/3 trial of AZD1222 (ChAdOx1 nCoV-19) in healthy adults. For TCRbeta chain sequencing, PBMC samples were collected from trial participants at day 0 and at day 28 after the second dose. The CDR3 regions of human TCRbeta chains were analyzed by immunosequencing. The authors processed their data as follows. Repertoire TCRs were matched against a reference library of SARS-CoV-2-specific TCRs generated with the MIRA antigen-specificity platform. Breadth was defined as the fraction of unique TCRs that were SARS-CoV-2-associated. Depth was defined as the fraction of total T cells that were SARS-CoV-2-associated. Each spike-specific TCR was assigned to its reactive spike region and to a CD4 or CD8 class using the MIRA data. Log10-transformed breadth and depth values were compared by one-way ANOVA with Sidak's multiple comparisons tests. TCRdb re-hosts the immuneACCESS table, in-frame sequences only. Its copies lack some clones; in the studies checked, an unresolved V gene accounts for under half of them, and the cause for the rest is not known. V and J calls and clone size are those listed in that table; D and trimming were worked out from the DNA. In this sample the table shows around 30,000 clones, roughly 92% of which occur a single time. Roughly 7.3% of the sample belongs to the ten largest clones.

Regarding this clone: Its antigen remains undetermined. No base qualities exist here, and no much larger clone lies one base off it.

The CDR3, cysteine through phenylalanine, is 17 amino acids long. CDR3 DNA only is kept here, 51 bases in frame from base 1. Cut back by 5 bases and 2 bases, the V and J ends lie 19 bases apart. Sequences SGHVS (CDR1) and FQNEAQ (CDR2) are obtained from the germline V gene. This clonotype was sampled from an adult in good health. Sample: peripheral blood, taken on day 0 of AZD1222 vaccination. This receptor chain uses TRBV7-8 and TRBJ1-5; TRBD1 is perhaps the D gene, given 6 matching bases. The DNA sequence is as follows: TGTGCCAGCAGCCCCCCACAGGGAACTCTGGGCAATCAGCCCCAGCATTTT. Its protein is CASSPPQGTLGNQPQHF. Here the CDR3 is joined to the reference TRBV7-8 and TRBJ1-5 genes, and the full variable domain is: GAGVSQSPRYKVAKRGQDVALRCDPISGHVSLFWYQQALGQGPEFLTYFQNEAQLDKSGLPSDRFFAERPEGSVSTLKIQRTQQEDSAVYLCASSPPQGTLGNQPQHFGDGTRLSIL.